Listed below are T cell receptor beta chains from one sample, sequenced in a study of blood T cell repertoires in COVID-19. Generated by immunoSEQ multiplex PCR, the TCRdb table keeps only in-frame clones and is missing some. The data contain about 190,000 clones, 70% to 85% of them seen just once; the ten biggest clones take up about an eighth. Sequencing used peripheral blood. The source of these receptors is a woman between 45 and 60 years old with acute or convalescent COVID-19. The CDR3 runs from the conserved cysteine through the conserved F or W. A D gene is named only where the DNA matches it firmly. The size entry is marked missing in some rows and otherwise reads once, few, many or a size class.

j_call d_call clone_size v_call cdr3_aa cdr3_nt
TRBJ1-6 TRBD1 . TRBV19 CASSIKGQGNSPLHF TGTGCCAGTAGTATTAAAGGACAGGGGAATTCACCCCTCCACTTT
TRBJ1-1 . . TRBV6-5 CASGWEGMSTEAFF TGTGCCAGCGGCTGGGAGGGTATGAGCACTGAAGCTTTCTTT
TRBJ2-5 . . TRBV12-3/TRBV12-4 CASSLTTGETQYF TGTGCCAGCAGTTTGACCACGGGGGAGACCCAGTACTTC
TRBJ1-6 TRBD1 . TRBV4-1 CASSFGRTGQESPLHF TGCGCCAGCAGCTTCGGGCGGACAGGGCAGGAGTCACCCCTCCACTTT
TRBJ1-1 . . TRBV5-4 CASSPGGAFSSFTEAFF TGTGCCAGCAGTCCCGGGGGGGCTTTCTCTTCTTTCACTGAAGCTTTCTTT
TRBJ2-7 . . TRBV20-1 CSASDPRVSWDEQYF TGCAGTGCTAGTGACCCGAGGGTCTCATGGGACGAGCAGTACTTC
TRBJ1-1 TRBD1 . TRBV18 CASSLSTGTEAFF TGTGCCAGCTCACTGTCGACAGGGACTGAAGCTTTCTTT
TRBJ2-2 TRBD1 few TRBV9 CASSSPGTANTGELFF TGTGCCAGCAGCTCCCCCGGGACAGCGAACACCGGGGAGCTGTTTTTT
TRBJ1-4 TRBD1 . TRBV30 CAWSLGQGGVKLFF TGTGCCTGGAGTCTGGGACAGGGGGGAGTAAAACTGTTTTTT
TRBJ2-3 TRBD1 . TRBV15 CATSRPGQGTLNTQYF TGTGCCACCAGCAGACCGGGACAGGGTACACTTAATACGCAGTATTTT
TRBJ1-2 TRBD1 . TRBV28 CASKGSPDRGYGYTF TGTGCCAGCAAAGGTTCGCCGGACAGGGGGTATGGCTACACCTTC
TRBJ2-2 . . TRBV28 CASSSVNTGELFF TGTGCCAGCAGTTCGGTTAACACCGGGGAGCTGTTTTTT
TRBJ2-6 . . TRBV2 CASSPPGSGANVLTF TGTGCCAGCAGCCCTCCCGGCTCTGGGGCCAACGTCCTGACTTTC
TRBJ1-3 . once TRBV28 CASKRSSGNTIYF TGTGCCAGCAAGAGAAGCTCTGGAAACACCATATATTTT
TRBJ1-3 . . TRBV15 CATSRGPAAGREKGNTIYF TGTGCCACCAGCAGAGGACCGGCGGCCGGTCGCGAAAAAGGAAACACCATATATTTT
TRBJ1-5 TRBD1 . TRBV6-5 CASSPDRASNQPQHF TGTGCCAGCAGTCCGGACAGGGCGAGCAATCAGCCCCAGCATTTT
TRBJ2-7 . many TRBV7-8 CASSLTGLYEQYF TGTGCCAGCAGCCTGACAGGTCTCTACGAGCAGTACTTC
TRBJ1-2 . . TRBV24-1 CATSDPWTYGYTF TGTGCCACCAGTGATCCATGGACATATGGCTACACCTTC
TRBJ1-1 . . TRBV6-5 CASSSQGFGEAFF TGTGCCAGCAGTTCTCAGGGATTCGGAGAAGCTTTCTTT
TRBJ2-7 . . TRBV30 CAWKWGLGRGEQYF TGTGCCTGGAAGTGGGGGCTGGGGAGGGGCGAGCAGTACTTC
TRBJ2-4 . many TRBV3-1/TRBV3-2 CASSQPWQGLAKNIQYF TGTGCCAGCAGCCAACCCTGGCAGGGCCTAGCCAAAAACATTCAGTACTTC
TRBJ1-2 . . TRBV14 CASSQEQRNYGYTF TGTGCCAGCAGCCAAGAACAGAGAAACTATGGCTACACCTTC